The clone carrying this T cell receptor beta chain occurred a few times. The sample comes from a study of blood T cell repertoires in COVID-19. Looking at the study overall: Acute and convalescent COVID-19 specimens originated in the United States, Italy and Spain. T cells, B-cell-depleted T cells, or PBMCs provided the cDNA or gDNA that served as material.

In the study's own analysis: The authors estimated nucleated cell counts from reference gene primer amplification. Sequencing was performed with immunoSEQ multiplex PCR; in TCRdb, only in-frame clones are kept and a portion is missing. That table furnishes V, J and clone size, whereas the DNA furnished D and trimming. The profile covers about 74,000 clones, with around 70% appearing a single time and roughly 21% taken by the ten largest. Source material: peripheral blood. The source of this sequence is a man in his 70s with acute or convalescent COVID-19.

The CDR3 protein is CASSLYAGVGYEQYF. CDR3 nucleotides: TGTGCCAGCAGCTTATACGCGGGAGTGGGGTACGAGCAGTACTTC. This chain connects TRBV7-3 to TRBJ2-7; 7 positions match TRBD2. Looked up from germline, CDR1 is SGHTA and CDR2 is FQGTGA. J was trimmed by 4 bases and V by 2 bases; bases with no gene match: 8. This CDR3 comprises 15 residues. The full variable domain, its missing parts supplied by reference TRBV7-3 and TRBJ2-7, is GAGVSQTPSNKVTEKGKYVELRCDPISGHTALYWYRQSLGQGPEFLIYFQGTGAADDSGLPNDRFFAVRPEGSVSTLKIQRTERGDSAVYLCASSLYAGVGYEQYFGPGTRLTVT.